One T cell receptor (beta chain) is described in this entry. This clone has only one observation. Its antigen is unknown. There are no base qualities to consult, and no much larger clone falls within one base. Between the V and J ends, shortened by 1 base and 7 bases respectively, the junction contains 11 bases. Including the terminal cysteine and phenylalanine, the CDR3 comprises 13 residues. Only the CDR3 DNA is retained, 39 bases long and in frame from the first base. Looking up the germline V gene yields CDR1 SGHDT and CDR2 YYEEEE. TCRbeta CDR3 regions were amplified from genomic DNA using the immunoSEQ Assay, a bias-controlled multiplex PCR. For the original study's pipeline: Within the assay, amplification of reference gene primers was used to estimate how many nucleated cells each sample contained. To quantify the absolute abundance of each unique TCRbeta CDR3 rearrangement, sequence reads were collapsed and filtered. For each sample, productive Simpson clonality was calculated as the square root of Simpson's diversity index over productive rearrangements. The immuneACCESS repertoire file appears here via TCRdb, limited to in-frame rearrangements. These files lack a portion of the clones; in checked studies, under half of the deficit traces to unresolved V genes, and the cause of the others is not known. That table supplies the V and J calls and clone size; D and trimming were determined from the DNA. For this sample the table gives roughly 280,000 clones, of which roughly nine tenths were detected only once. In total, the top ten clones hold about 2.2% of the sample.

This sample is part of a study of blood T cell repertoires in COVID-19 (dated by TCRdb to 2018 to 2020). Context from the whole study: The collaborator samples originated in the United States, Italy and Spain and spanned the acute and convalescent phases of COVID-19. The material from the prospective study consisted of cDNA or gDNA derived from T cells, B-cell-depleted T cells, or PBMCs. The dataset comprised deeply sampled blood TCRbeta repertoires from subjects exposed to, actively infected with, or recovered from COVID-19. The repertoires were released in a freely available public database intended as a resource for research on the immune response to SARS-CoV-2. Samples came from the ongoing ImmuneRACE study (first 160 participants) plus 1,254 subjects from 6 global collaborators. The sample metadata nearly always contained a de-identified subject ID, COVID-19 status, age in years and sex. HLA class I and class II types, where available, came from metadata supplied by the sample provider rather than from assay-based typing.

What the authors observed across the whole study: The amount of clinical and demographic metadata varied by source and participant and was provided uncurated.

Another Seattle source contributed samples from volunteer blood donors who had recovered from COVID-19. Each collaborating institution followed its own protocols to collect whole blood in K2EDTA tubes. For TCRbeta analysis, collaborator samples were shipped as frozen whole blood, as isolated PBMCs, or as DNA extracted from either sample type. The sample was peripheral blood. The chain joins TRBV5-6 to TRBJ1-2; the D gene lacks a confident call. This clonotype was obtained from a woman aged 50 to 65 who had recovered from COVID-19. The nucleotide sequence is TGTGCCAGCAGCTTGAATTGGGGAGGTGGCTACACCTTC. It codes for CASSLNWGGGYTF.